This T cell receptor beta chain stems from a study of chemoradiotherapy in HPV16-positive cancers. Across the study: A couple of HPV16-positive patients' cells yielded candidate HPV-specific clones and common motifs.

For this clone: Its specificity is unknown.

Regarding the study as a whole: During treatment, candidate HPV-specific clones and E7-related motifs expanded in tumor. Better recurrence-free survival went with HPV-responsive T-cell expansion in HPV16-positive patients. The functional HPV-specific definition rests on just a couple of HPV16-positive patients.

TCRdb's table, derived via immunoSEQ multiplex PCR, lists solely in-frame clones and lacks some. Among just over 8,500 clones, about 74% were seen once, and the ten largest hold 9%. From germline, CDR1 is MGHRA and CDR2 YSYEKL. V lost 5 bases, J lost 0 bases, and 17 bases lay in between. CDR3 length: 16 residues. This receptor was identified in a human donor with HPV-associated anogenital cancer. Specimen collection occurred from a patient who underwent chemoradiotherapy. This chain connects TRBV4-1 to TRBJ2-7; a possible D gene is TRBD2 (6 bases). The CDR3 sequence is CASSLGPGLDSYEQYF. DNA of the CDR3: TGCGCCAGCAGCTTAGGCCCGGGACTCGACTCCTACGAGCAGTACTTC.